These 27 T cell receptor beta chains share one sample of origin, sequenced in a study of T cells in Graves' hyperthyroidism and ophthalmopathy. Amplified regions were TCR beta CDR3 sequences from RNA transcripts. The HTBI primer set was used in a first-round RT-PCR of the TCR CDR3. MiXCR was run by TCRdb on the multiplex PCR reads, yielding one entry per CDR3 protein. Counted here are over 650,000 distinct CDR3 sequences, about 16% occurring once; the ten biggest clones make up roughly 8%. Sequences were obtained from blood. All receptors come from a man aged 18 to 30 with Graves' hyperthyroidism.

In this sample, this clonotype turned up many times. The chain recombines TRBV7-8 with TRBJ2-7; no reliable D call. Per germline, CDR1 SGHVS and CDR2 FQNEAQ. Trimming pared 1 base from V and 0 bases from J, leaving 19 bases between. The CDR3 is made up of 18 amino acids. Written as DNA, the CDR3 is TGTGCCAGCAGCTTAGAAGGTGGCGGTCAGATCTACTCCTACGAGCAGTACTTC. Protein: CASSLEGGGQIYSYEQYF.

This chain uses TRBV2 with TRBJ1-2; D may be TRBD1 (6 bases). V lost 5 bases, J lost 4 bases, and 14 bases lay in between. Germline CDR1 and CDR2: SNHLY and FYNNEI. The CDR3 consists of 14 residues. CDR3 nucleotides: TGTGCCAGCAGTCCCGGGACAAAAATCTATGGCTACACCTTC. Translation gives CASSPGTKIYGYTF.

This clonotype was recorded a few times. The rearrangement uses TRBV28 and TRBJ1-2; D is uncertain. The germline CDR1 and CDR2 sequences are MDHEN and SYDVKM. The CDR3 runs 12 residues. V shed 3 bases and J shed 5 bases, with 7 bases lying between them. The CDR3 spells CASSFLAYGYTF. Written as DNA, the CDR3 is TGTGCCAGCAGTTTTCTGGCATATGGCTACACCTTC.

The chain uses TRBV24-1 and TRBJ2-1; 7 nucleotides line up with TRBD2. Germline V gene lookup returns CDR1 KGHDR and CDR2 SFDVKD. This CDR3 is 13 amino acids long. The V and J ends lost 4 bases and 5 bases, in that order; junction bases with no gene match: 1. CDR3 in amino acids: CATSELADNEQFF. The CDR3 nucleotides are TGTGCCACCAGTGAGCTAGCGGACAATGAGCAGTTCTTC.

A few counts support this clonotype. V usage is TRBV28 and J usage is TRBJ1-2; D is uncertain. Trimming shortened V by 5 bases and J by 10 bases, and 5 bases separated the two germline ends. Germline lookup yields CDR1 MDHEN and CDR2 SYDVKM. CDR3 size: 9 residues. The DNA for the CDR3 is TGTGCCAGCAGTCCGGACTACACCTTC. Translating gives CASSPDYTF.

This sequence joins TRBV20-1 and TRBJ2-5; a weak D match, TRBD2 (6 bases). Per germline, CDR1 DFQATT and CDR2 SNEGSKA (reference sequence). V was shortened by 0 bases and J by 5 bases, with 16 bases between the two germline ends. This CDR3 contains 15 residues. The CDR3 coding sequence is TGCAGTGCTAGAGAAAAGGCTAGCGCGGGGGAGACCCAGTACTTC. Encoded protein: CSAREKASAGETQYF.

This clonotype was recorded at least ten times. The V gene is TRBV7-8, the J gene TRBJ1-1; D is unclear. This CDR3 contains 13 residues. The germline V gene encodes CDR1 SGHVS and CDR2 FQNEAQ. Trimming removed 3 bases at V and 6 bases at J, with 11 bases between. In DNA, the CDR3 is TGTGCCAGCAGCTTTGCTTCGGGCGCTGAAGCTTTCTTT. This encodes CASSFASGAEAFF.

The sample holds many counts of this clonotype. The chain recombines TRBV20-1 with TRBJ2-1, with TRBD2 matching 13 bases. Trimming took 0 bases from V and 4 from J; bases not matched to a gene: 3. Per germline, CDR1 DFQATT and CDR2 SNEGSKA (reference sequence). The CDR3 is made up of 16 amino acids. CDR3 bases: TGCAGTGCTAGAGAGGGACTAGCGGGACGTTACAATGAGCAGTTCTTC. As protein: CSAREGLAGRYNEQFF.

This clonotype was observed many times. The chain joins TRBV3-1 to TRBJ2-7; perhaps TRBD2 as D (6 bases). This CDR3 is 14 amino acids long. Germline V gives CDR1 LGHDT, CDR2 YNNKEL (reference sequence). Trimming stripped 7 bases from V and 3 bases from J, with 16 bases between. The DNA of the CDR3 is TGTGCCAGCACCCCGCACGGGAGAGACTACGAGCAGTACTTC. It yields the protein CASTPHGRDYEQYF.

This clonotype has only a few counts. The gene calls are TRBV2 and TRBJ2-7; the D is unclear. Germline loops: CDR1 SNHLY, CDR2 FYNNEI. This CDR3 contains 13 residues. Trimming pared 9 bases from V and 0 bases from J, leaving 12 bases between. CDR3 in amino acids: CASTKVFSYEQYF. The CDR3 bases are TGTGCCAGTACGAAGGTATTCTCCTACGAGCAGTACTTC.

This clonotype was counted at least ten times. The chain recombines TRBV27 with TRBJ2-5; 11 bases are shared with TRBD2. This CDR3 is 17 amino acids long. Losses at the gene ends were 3 bases for V and 6 bases for J; bases not matched to a gene: 12. Germline V gene data show CDR1 as MNHEY and CDR2 as SMNVEV (reference sequence). CDR3 residues: CASSFSTSGSPGKTQYF. CDR3 DNA sequence: TGTGCCAGCAGTTTTTCAACTAGCGGGAGTCCCGGCAAGACCCAGTACTTC.

This clonotype was seen repeatedly, ten times or more. The rearrangement uses TRBV2 and TRBJ2-7; tentative D call: TRBD1 (5 bases). Germline values: CDR1 SNHLY, CDR2 FYNNEI. V dropped 6 bases and J dropped 1 base, with 16 bases sitting between them. This CDR3 is 15 amino acids long. CDR3 amino acids: CASRKGGALSYEQYF. DNA of the CDR3: TGTGCCAGCAGGAAGGGTGGGGCCTTATCCTACGAGCAGTACTTC.

This clonotype was found many times. This chain uses TRBV3-1 with TRBJ1-1, with unresolved D. Trimming took off 3 bases at V and 7 bases at J, with 3 bases between the two ends. This CDR3 has 10 amino acids. Germline CDR1 and CDR2: LGHDT and YNNKEL (reference sequence). This CDR3 reads CASSHREAFF. DNA for the CDR3: TGTGCCAGCAGCCATCGTGAAGCTTTCTTT.

This clonotype was counted at least ten times. The V call is TRBV7-9, the J call TRBJ1-4; tentatively, D is TRBD1 (6 bases). The V end was cut by 5 bases, the J end by 0 bases, with 13 bases between. Germline V gene lookup returns CDR1 SEHNR and CDR2 FQNEAQ (reference sequence). The CDR3 consists of 16 residues. The CDR3 loop reads CASSPRTATTNEKLFF. The DNA of the CDR3 is TGTGCCAGCAGCCCTCGGACAGCTACAACTAATGAAAAACTGTTTTTT.

With regard to this clonotype: A far bigger clonotype differs at one base, so this is likely a read error. The V call is TRBV28, the J call TRBJ2-5; D is uncertain. Germline V gene data show CDR1 as MDHEN and CDR2 as SYDVKM. The CDR3 runs to 11 residues. The CDR3 DNA sequence: TGTGCCAGCAGCTCCCAAGGGACCCAGTACTTC. It codes for CASSSQGTQYF.

This clonotype was counted between two and nine times. One end of the junction is discordant with germline, which a read error may explain. The chain has TRBV20-1 and TRBJ1-5; 9 bases fit TRBD1. In germline, CDR1 is DFQATT, CDR2 SNEGSKA (reference sequence). The CDR3 consists of 15 residues. The CDR3 spells CSAGSRDRVNRPQHF. The DNA for the CDR3 is TGCAGTGCTGGTTCCCGGGACAGGGTCAATCGGCCCCAGCATTTT.

This clonotype was recorded a few times. The chain links TRBV18 to TRBJ1-1, with D possibly TRBD1 on 6 matching bases. The CDR3 spans 16 residues. Trimming stripped 6 bases from V and 5 bases from J, with 22 bases between. CDR1 KGHSH and CDR2 LQKENI come from the germline V gene. The CDR3 here is CASSPRQAGRETEAFF. In DNA, the CDR3 is TGTGCCAGCTCGCCTCGACAGGCGGGACGGGAAACTGAAGCTTTCTTT.

This clonotype came up a few times. The rearrangement uses TRBV20-1 and TRBJ2-7; D ambiguous. V shed 5 bases and J shed 4 bases, with 9 bases lying between them. Germline V gene lookup returns CDR1 DFQATT and CDR2 SNEGSKA (reference sequence). The CDR3 is 11 amino acids. The CDR3 sequence: CSADGSYEQYF. CDR3 in DNA: TGCAGTGCTGATGGTTCGTACGAGCAGTACTTC.

V usage is TRBV27 and J usage is TRBJ1-1, with D unclear. Germline V CDR1 and CDR2: MNHEY, SMNVEV (reference sequence). V was pared by 6 bases and J by 0 bases, with 11 bases between. CDR3 length: 14 residues. CDR3 sequence: CASRADVMNTEAFF. The CDR3 DNA follows: TGTGCCAGCAGGGCGGACGTTATGAACACTGAAGCTTTCTTT.

The rearrangement uses TRBV5-1 and TRBJ2-5; 7 bases align to TRBD1. Germline trimming cut 5 bases from V and 5 bases from J; bases unmatched to any gene: 15. The CDR3 consists of 16 residues. CDR1 and CDR2 (germline): SGHRS, YFSETQ. CDR3 DNA: TGCGCCAGCAGACGAGGCTACAGGGGAGACGGGGAGACCCAGTACTTC. Its translation: CASRRGYRGDGETQYF.

The chain employs TRBV6-2 or TRBV6-3 and TRBJ2-3, with D maybe TRBD2 (6 bases). The germline CDR1 and CDR2 sequences are MNHEY and SVGEGT. The CDR3 is 18 residues long. Trimming took 0 bases from V and 2 from J, leaving 18 bases between them. CDR3 nucleotides: TGTGCCAGCAGTTACTCGAAACGAGCTAGCGATTACACAGATACGCAGTATTTT. Residues: CASSYSKRASDYTDTQYF.

This clonotype was counted ten times or more. The gene calls are TRBV20-1 and TRBJ2-1; TRBD2 matches 16 bases. CDR1 and CDR2 (germline): DFQATT, SNEGSKA (reference sequence). After removal of 4 bases from V and 6 bases from J, the junction contained 3 bases not matched to a gene. CDR3 length: 15 residues. CDR3 DNA: TGCAGTGCTACCGGGACTAGCGGGAGGGGCAATGAGCAGTTCTTC. Translated: CSATGTSGRGNEQFF.

The table lists this clonotype with many counts. The rearrangement links TRBV4-3 to TRBJ2-7; 9 bases are a match to TRBD1. V gave up 0 bases and J gave up 3 bases; unmatched junction bases: 3. Looked up from germline, CDR1 is LGHNA and CDR2 is YSLEER. This CDR3 region has 15 residues. CDR3 DNA: TGCGCCAGCAGCCAAGAGGAGACAGGGGGCTACGAGCAGTACTTC. Translated, it gives CASSQEETGGYEQYF.

This clonotype showed up many times. The gene calls are TRBV29-1 and TRBJ2-7; D possibly corresponds to TRBD2 (5 bases). The germline gives CDR1 SQVTM, CDR2 ANQGSEA. CDR3 length equals 12 residues. The V gene lost 2 bases and the J gene lost 3 bases, with 8 bases spanning the gap. The CDR3 sequence is CSVETEGYEQYF. The CDR3 bases are TGCAGCGTTGAAACCGAGGGCTACGAGCAGTACTTC.

This chain uses TRBV28 with TRBJ2-4, with D uncertain. CDR1 and CDR2 (germline): MDHEN, SYDVKM. The V end lost 5 bases, the J end lost 8 bases, and 10 bases lay between the germline ends. This CDR3 has 12 amino acids. CDR3 sequence reads: CASSPPHHIQYF. The CDR3 region has the DNA TGTGCCAGCAGTCCCCCCCACCACATTCAGTACTTC.

This clonotype has a handful of counts. The chain employs TRBV7-2 and TRBJ1-5, with D uncertain. Trimming cost V 5 bases and J 5 bases, with 13 bases left between them. Germline assignment: CDR1 SGHTA and CDR2 FQGNSA. The CDR3 spans 14 residues. Written as DNA, the CDR3 is TGTGCCAGCAGCCCGAGGGAGGGTTATCAGCCCCAGCATTTT. It is translated as CASSPREGYQPQHF.

This clonotype has just a few counts. The chain employs TRBV7-8 and TRBJ1-1; 10 bases agree with TRBD1. CDR1 is SGHVS, CDR2 FQNEAQ, per germline. There are 16 residues in the CDR3. V dropped 5 bases and J dropped 5; count of bases not matched to a gene: 11. The CDR3 protein is CASSPYRQGARTEAFF. For the CDR3, the DNA is TGTGCCAGCAGCCCTTACCGACAGGGGGCGCGTACTGAAGCTTTCTTT.